The 2 T cell receptor beta chains below come from one sample, sequenced in a study of read filtering for tumor transcriptome and immune sequencing. From roughly 390 ng of RNA, a library with molecular barcoded alpha/delta and beta/gamma adaptors was made. TCRdb reprocessed the reads with MiXCR, giving one entry per CDR3 protein. The table shows some 20,000 distinct CDR3 sequences, with approximately 20% occurring only once. The sequencing sample was made of a population of CD138-negative cells sorted from bone marrow. The receptors here all came from a donor at least 40 years old with multiple myeloma.

This clonotype is medium-sized in the sample. The gene calls are TRBV6-1 and TRBJ2-1; tentative D call: TRBD2 (6 bases). The V and J ends lost 6 bases and 0 bases respectively, with 15 bases between them. The germline V gene encodes CDR1 MNHNS and CDR2 SASEGT. The CDR3 runs to 16 residues. The CDR3 bases are TGTGCCAGCAGCAACTTGGCGGGGAACTCCTACAATGAGCAGTTCTTC. Translated: CASSNLAGNSYNEQFF.

This clonotype was detected ten times or more. The chain links TRBV28 to TRBJ2-6; TRBD1 is a possible D gene (6 bases). The CDR3 length is 16 residues. Trimming shortened V by 3 bases and J by 1 base, and 10 bases separated the two germline ends. The germline gives CDR1 MDHEN, CDR2 SYDVKM. CDR3: CASSLNRDSGANVLTF. For the CDR3, the DNA is TGTGCCAGCAGTTTGAACAGGGATTCTGGGGCCAACGTCCTGACTTTC. The variable domain in full, completed from reference TRBV28 and TRBJ2-6, reads DVKVTQSSRYLVKRTGEKVFLECVQDMDHENMFWYRQDPGLGLRLIYFSYDVKMKEKGDIPEGYSVSREKKERFSLILESASTNQTSMYLCASSLNRDSGANVLTFGAGSRLTVL.